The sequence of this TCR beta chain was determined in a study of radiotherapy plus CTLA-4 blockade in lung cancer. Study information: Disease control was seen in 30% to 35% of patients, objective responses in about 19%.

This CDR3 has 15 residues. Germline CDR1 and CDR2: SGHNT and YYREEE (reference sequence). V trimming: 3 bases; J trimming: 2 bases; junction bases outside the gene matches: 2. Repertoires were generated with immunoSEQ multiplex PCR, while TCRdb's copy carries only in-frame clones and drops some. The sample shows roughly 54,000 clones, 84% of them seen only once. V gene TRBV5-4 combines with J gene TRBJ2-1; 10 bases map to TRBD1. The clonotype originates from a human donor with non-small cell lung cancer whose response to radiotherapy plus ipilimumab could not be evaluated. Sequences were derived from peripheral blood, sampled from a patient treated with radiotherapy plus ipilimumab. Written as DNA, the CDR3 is TGTGCCAGCAGCTCGGGACAGGGGCCCTACAATGAGCAGTTCTTC. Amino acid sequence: CASSSGQGPYNEQFF. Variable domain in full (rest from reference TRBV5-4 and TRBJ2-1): ETGVTQSPTHLIKTRGQQVTLRCSSQSGHNTVSWYQQALGQGPQFIFQYYREEENGRGNFPPRFSGLQFPNYSSELNVNALELDDSALYLCASSSGQGPYNEQFFGPGTRLTVL.